The 8 T cell receptor beta chains below were found in one sample sequenced in a study of blood T cell repertoires in COVID-19. TCRdb's copy holds only in-frame clones and misses some; the assay was immunoSEQ multiplex PCR. The sample records hundreds of thousands of clones, approximately 88% being singletons. The sequencing input was peripheral blood. Every receptor here comes from a woman aged 25 to 45 with acute or convalescent COVID-19.

The gene calls are TRBV20-1 and TRBJ1-1; maybe TRBD1 (6 bases). Germline CDR1 and CDR2: DFQATT and SNEGSKA (reference sequence). V was pared by 3 bases and J by 5 bases, with 7 bases between. The CDR3 sequence is 11 residues long. Here the CDR3 DNA reads TGCAGTGCTAGGCAGGGGACTGAAGCTTTCTTT. Residues: CSARQGTEAFF.

This chain links TRBV10-3 with TRBJ2-1; 10 positions agree with TRBD2. Germline values: CDR1 ENHRY, CDR2 SYGVKD. The CDR3 loop spans 14 amino acids. V was clipped by 10 bases and J by 5 bases; unmatched bases: 8. The CDR3 sequence is CATHPLAGDNEQFF. CDR3 DNA sequence: TGTGCCACCCACCCTCTAGCGGGAGACAATGAGCAGTTCTTC.

This sequence joins TRBV19 and TRBJ2-1, with no clear D. V gave up 7 bases and J gave up 8 bases, with 12 bases separating them. CDR1 is LNHDA, CDR2 SQIVND, per germline (reference sequence). The CDR3 has 12 amino acids. The CDR3 spells CASTTGSDEQFF. CDR3 bases: TGTGCCAGTACCACCGGCAGCGATGAGCAGTTCTTC.

J is TRBJ1-6 and V is TRBV11-3, with 7 bases that match TRBD1. This CDR3 region has 18 residues. J lost 10 bases, V lost 0 bases, and 15 bases had no gene match. Germline assignment: CDR1 SGHNT and CDR2 YENEEA. The CDR3 DNA follows: TGTGCCAGCAGCTTAGACGTCTCGCCAGGGGGGACCCGGTCACCCCTCCACTTT. It yields the protein CASSLDVSPGGTRSPLHF.

The chain uses TRBV2 and TRBJ2-1; TRBD2 matches 15 bases. J lost 8 bases, V lost 10 bases, and 6 bases had no gene match. Germline lookup yields CDR1 SNHLY and CDR2 FYNNEI. CDR3 size: 14 residues. The CDR3 region is CATPGTSGRYEQFF. For the CDR3, the DNA is TGTGCCACCCCCGGGACTAGCGGGAGGTATGAGCAGTTCTTC.

This sequence joins TRBV5-4 and TRBJ2-1, with D uncertain. This CDR3 is 14 amino acids long. Germline V gene data show CDR1 as SGHNT and CDR2 as YYREEE (reference sequence). The V end lost 5 bases, the J end lost 0 bases, and 9 bases lay between the germline ends. CDR3 sequence: CASSPESSYNEQFF. The CDR3 DNA reads TGTGCCAGCAGTCCGGAGAGCTCCTACAATGAGCAGTTCTTC.

This clone was seen more than once but under ten times. The chain uses TRBV5-1 and TRBJ2-3, with D tentatively TRBD2 (6 bases). V dropped 0 bases and J dropped 1 base, with 9 bases sitting between them. The germline CDR1 and CDR2 sequences are SGHRS and YFSETQ. The CDR3 runs to 15 residues. DNA for the CDR3: TGCGCCAGCAGCTTGGGCGGGAAGCGCACAGATACGCAGTATTTT. As protein: CASSLGGKRTDTQYF.

The chain couples TRBV6-2 or TRBV6-3 to TRBJ2-3; D is possibly TRBD2 (6 bases). The V and J ends lost 5 bases and 0 bases respectively, with 6 bases between them. CDR3 length: 13 amino acids. Looked up from germline, CDR1 is MNHEY and CDR2 is SVGEGT. This CDR3 is CASSGGSTDTQYF. The CDR3, as DNA: TGTGCCAGCAGTGGAGGGAGCACAGATACGCAGTATTTT.